This T cell receptor beta chain was found in a study of T cells in tumors after PD-1 blockade. Study overall: Daily vismodegib 150 mg continued in a subset of anti-PD-1-treated patients. Peripheral blood samples averaged approximately 33,000 unique clonotypes and around 120,000 templates.

The repertoire was sequenced with immunoSEQ multiplex PCR; TCRdb's copy has only in-frame clones and lacks some. This table holds approximately 46,000 clones, more than 75% found once. The receptor was derived from a human donor with basal cell carcinoma. This sample comprised PBMCs, obtained before anti-PD-1 treatment.

The CDR3 region is CAWSSTDTQYF. DNA for the CDR3: TGTGCCTGGAGCAGCACAGATACGCAGTATTTT. The chain links TRBV30 to TRBJ2-3; the D is unclear. The CDR3 spans 11 residues. Germline CDR1 GTSNPN, CDR2 SVGIG (reference sequence). Trimming took off 3 bases at V and 0 bases at J, with 1 base between the two ends.